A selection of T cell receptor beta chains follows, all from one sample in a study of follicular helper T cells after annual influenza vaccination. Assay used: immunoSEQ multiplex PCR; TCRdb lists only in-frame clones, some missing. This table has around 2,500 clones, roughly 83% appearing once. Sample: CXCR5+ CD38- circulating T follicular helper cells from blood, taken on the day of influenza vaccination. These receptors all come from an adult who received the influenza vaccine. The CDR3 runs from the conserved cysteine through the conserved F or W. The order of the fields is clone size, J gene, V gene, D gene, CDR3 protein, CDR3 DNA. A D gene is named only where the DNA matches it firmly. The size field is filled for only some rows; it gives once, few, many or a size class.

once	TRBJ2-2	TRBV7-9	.	CASSLALHAGELFF	TGTGCCAGCAGCTTAGCGCTCCACGCCGGGGAGCTGTTTTTT
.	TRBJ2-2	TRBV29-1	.	CSVRWGNRAGELFF	TGCAGCGTGCGGTGGGGTAACAGAGCCGGGGAGCTGTTTTTT
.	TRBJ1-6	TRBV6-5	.	CASSIGNSPLHF	TGTGCCAGCAGCATAGGGAATTCACCCCTCCACTTT
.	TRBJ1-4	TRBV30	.	CAWSGPNEKLFF	TGTGCCTGGAGCGGCCCTAATGAAAAACTGTTTTTT
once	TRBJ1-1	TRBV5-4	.	CASSYEVANTEAFF	TGTGCCAGCAGCTACGAGGTGGCGAACACTGAAGCTTTCTTT
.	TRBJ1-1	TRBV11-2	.	CASTQQILNTEAFF	TGTGCCAGCACCCAACAGATTCTGAACACTGAAGCTTTCTTT
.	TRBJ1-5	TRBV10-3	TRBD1	CAIGREAPGQGSNQPQHF	TGTGCCATCGGGAGGGAAGCACCGGGACAGGGCTCCAATCAGCCCCAGCATTTT
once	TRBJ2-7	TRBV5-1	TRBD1	CASSLSGPGQGGYEQYF	TGCGCCAGCAGCCTATCGGGACCAGGACAGGGGGGCTACGAGCAGTACTTC
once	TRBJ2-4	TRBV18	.	CASSPTRGRDIQYF	TGTGCCAGCTCACCGACCCGGGGGCGGGACATTCAGTACTTC
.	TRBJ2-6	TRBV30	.	CAWSAFTASGANVLTF	TGTGCCTGGAGTGCCTTTACAGCCTCTGGGGCCAACGTCCTGACTTTC
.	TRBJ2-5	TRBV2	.	CASQGGGQTQYF	TGTGCCAGCCAAGGGGGGGGGCAGACCCAGTACTTC
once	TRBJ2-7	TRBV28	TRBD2	CASRGLAGVYEQYF	TGTGCCAGCAGGGGACTAGCGGGAGTTTACGAGCAGTACTTC
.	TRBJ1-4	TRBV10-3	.	CAISVDDNEKLFF	TGTGCCATCAGTGTTGACGACAATGAAAAACTGTTTTTT
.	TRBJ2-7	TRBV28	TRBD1	CASSRDRAYEQYF	TGTGCCAGCAGCAGGGACAGAGCCTACGAGCAGTACTTC
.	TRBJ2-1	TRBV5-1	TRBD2	CASSFSLGGASNEQFF	TGCGCCAGCAGCTTCAGCCTCGGGGGGGCCAGCAATGAGCAGTTCTTC
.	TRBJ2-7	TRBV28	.	CASNLGREYEQYF	TGTGCCAGCAACCTCGGACGAGAATACGAGCAGTACTTC
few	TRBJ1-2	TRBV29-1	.	CSVAGVGGGYTF	TGCAGCGTCGCAGGGGTGGGTGGTGGCTACACCTTC
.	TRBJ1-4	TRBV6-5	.	CASSYHVSSGEKLFF	TGTGCCAGCAGTTACCACGTCTCATCGGGGGAAAAACTGTTTTTT
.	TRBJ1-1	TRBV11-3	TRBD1	CASSRQGNTEAFF	TGTGCCAGCAGCCGACAGGGGAACACTGAAGCTTTCTTT
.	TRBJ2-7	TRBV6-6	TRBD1	CASTVDRGAYEQYF	TGTGCCAGCACTGTGGACAGGGGAGCCTACGAGCAGTACTTC
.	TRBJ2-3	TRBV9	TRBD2	CASSVISGGSRADTQYF	TGTGCCAGCAGCGTGATAAGCGGGGGCTCTCGCGCAGATACGCAGTATTTT
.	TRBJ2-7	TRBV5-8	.	CASSLDNYEQYF	TGTGCCAGCAGTTTGGACAACTACGAGCAGTACTTC
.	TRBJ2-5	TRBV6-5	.	CASSYSQIQETQYF	TGTGCCAGCAGTTACTCGCAAATCCAAGAGACCCAGTACTTC
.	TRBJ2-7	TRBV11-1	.	CASSSTDRRHYEQYF	TGTGCCAGCAGCTCAACAGATCGGCGCCACTACGAGCAGTACTTC
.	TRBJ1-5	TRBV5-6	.	CASSTRQSNQPQHF	TGTGCCAGCAGCACGAGACAGTCCAATCAGCCCCAGCATTTT
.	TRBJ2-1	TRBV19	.	CASSIGPGGSSYNEQFF	TGTGCCAGTAGTATAGGGCCTGGCGGATCTTCCTACAATGAGCAGTTCTTC
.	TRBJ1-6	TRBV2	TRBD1	CASSVRGQSASGASPLHF	TGTGCCAGCAGTGTCAGGGGACAGTCAGCATCAGGCGCTTCACCCCTCCACTTT
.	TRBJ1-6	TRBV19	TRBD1	CASSSTGGSPLHF	TGTGCCAGTAGTTCGACAGGGGGTTCACCCCTCCACTTT
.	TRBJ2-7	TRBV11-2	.	CASSPDRIAYEQYF	TGTGCCAGCAGCCCCGACAGGATCGCCTACGAGCAGTACTTC
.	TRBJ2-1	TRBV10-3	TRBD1	CAIGTGDNEQFF	TGTGCCATCGGAACAGGGGACAATGAGCAGTTCTTC
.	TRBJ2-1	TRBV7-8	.	CASSSVGRYEQFF	TGTGCCAGCAGCTCAGTGGGGCGATATGAGCAGTTCTTC
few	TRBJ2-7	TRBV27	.	CASSGPGTDSYEQYF	TGTGCCAGCAGTGGCCCCGGGACGGACTCCTACGAGCAGTACTTC
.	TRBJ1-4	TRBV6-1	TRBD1	CASKGQGREKLFF	TGTGCCAGCAAGGGACAGGGTAGAGAAAAACTGTTTTTT
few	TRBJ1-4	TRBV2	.	CAAALQGLEKLFF	TGTGCCGCAGCACTTCAGGGTCTAGAAAAACTGTTTTTT
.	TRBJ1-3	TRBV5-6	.	CASSLYHSSGNTIYF	TGTGCCAGCAGCTTGTATCACAGTTCTGGAAACACCATATATTTT